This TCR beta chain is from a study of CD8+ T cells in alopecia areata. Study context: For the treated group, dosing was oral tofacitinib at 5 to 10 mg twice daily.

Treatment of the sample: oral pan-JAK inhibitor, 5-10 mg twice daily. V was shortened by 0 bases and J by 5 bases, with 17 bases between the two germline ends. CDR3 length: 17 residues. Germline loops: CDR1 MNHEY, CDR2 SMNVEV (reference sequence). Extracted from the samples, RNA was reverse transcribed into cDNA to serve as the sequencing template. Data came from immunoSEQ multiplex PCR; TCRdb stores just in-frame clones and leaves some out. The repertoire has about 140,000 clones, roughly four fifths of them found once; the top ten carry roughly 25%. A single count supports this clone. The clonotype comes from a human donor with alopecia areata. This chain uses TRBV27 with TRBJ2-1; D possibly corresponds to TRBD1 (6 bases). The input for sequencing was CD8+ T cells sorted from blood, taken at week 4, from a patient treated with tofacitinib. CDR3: CASSLSQPRDTNNEQFF. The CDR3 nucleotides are TGTGCCAGCAGTTTATCCCAACCCCGGGACACCAACAATGAGCAGTTCTTC.